This note documents a single T cell receptor (beta chain) sequence. The antigen is unknown. The sample belongs to a study of cytomegalovirus exposure and HLA in healthy donors. PCR amplification relied on 60 Vbeta primers (plus 13 Jbeta primers). Clones were read by immunoSEQ multiplex PCR, and TCRdb kept only the in-frame ones, dropping some. The sample lists about 130,000 clones, about 11% seen once, with about 4.6% in the top ten. Regarding the study as a whole: In a later analysis, productive TCRs from donors in an Asian-associated ancestry cluster reportedly carried fewer N-insertions than the cohort mean. When a later analysis compared HLA-associated TCR beta chains with equally common others, the HLA-associated chains turned out to be more clonally expanded and to have lower generation probabilities.

CDR3 length equals 15 residues. Germline V gives CDR1 SGHRS, CDR2 YFSETQ. The germline V and J ends were trimmed by 2 bases and 3 bases, with 9 bases remaining between them. Sequencing used PBMCs. This clonotype originated in a woman under 30 in good health and CMV-seropositive. The chain carries TRBV5-1 and TRBJ2-6; D perhaps matches TRBD1 (6 bases). The CDR3 DNA is TGCGCCAGCAGCTTTACAGGGAGTGGGGCCAACGTCCTGACTTTC. This gives the protein CASSFTGSGANVLTF.